One sample yielded the 12 T cell receptor beta chains listed below, sequenced in a study of CD4 and CD8 cells across lung adenocarcinoma regions. TCRdb analysed the PCR reads with MiXCR anew, one entry per CDR3 protein. The sample carries 25,000 or so distinct CDR3 sequences, approximately 52% recorded once. Specimen: CD4+ T cells from the center of a lung tumor. All receptors come from a male donor with lung adenocarcinoma. The CD4 and CD8 labels of this study may be unreliable.

The DNA for the CDR3 is TGTGCCAGCAGTCCGGGCCGAGGGGGTCCTGGCCAAGATACGCAGTACTTC. This sequence encodes CASSPGRGGPGQDTQYF. V is TRBV27 and J is TRBJ2-3; a possible D gene is TRBD1 (6 bases). The DNA matches TRBJ2-7 better at its end, which makes the J call doubtful. The germline V gene encodes CDR1 MNHEY and CDR2 SMNVEV (reference sequence). The CDR3 runs 17 residues.

The table lists this clonotype with a few counts. The gene calls are TRBV11-3 and TRBJ2-5, with D unclear. Gene TRBJ2-7 matches the end of the DNA better, so the J call may be wrong. In germline, CDR1 is SGHNT, CDR2 YENEEA. This CDR3 comprises 12 residues. CDR3 loop: CASSSDHHEQYF. CDR3 coding DNA: TGTGCCAGCAGCTCCGACCACCACGAGCAGTACTTC.

This clonotype has ten or more counts. For the CDR3, the DNA is TGTGCCAGCAGTTCGCCAGGGCAAACTAATGAAAAACTGTTTTTT. This gives the protein CASSSPGQTNEKLFF. This chain uses TRBV27 with TRBJ1-4, with a possible D match to TRBD1 (5 bases). V lost 4 bases and J lost 1, with 10 bases in between. The germline V gene encodes CDR1 MNHEY and CDR2 SMNVEV (reference sequence). The CDR3 contains 15 residues.

The rearrangement uses TRBV27 and TRBJ1-2; weak D call: TRBD1 (6 bases). Trimming shortened V by 3 bases and J by 5 bases, and 13 bases separated the two germline ends. The CDR3 is made up of 14 amino acids. Germline CDR1 reads MNHEY; CDR2 reads SMNVEV (reference sequence). This CDR3 reads CASSLGRGYYGYTF. The CDR3 nucleotides read TGTGCCAGCAGTTTGGGCAGGGGTTATTATGGCTACACCTTC.

The J gene is TRBJ2-3, the V gene TRBV10-2, with 8 bases matching TRBD2. The germline V gene encodes CDR1 WSHSY and CDR2 SAAADI. V lost 8 bases and J lost 14; bases outside the gene matches: 21. The CDR3 covers 15 residues. The CDR3 spells CASSPQVAGTGKLYF. DNA for the CDR3: TGCGCCAGCTCCCCACAGGTAGCGGGGACCGGTAAGCTGTATTTT.

This clonotype was counted only a few times. The V and J genes are TRBV27 and TRBJ1-2, with TRBD1 as a possible D gene (6 bases). Germline V gives CDR1 MNHEY, CDR2 SMNVEV (reference sequence). Trimming cost V 2 bases and J 8 bases, with 12 bases left between them. There are 13 residues in the CDR3. The CDR3 sequence: CASSLGGRSGYTF. The CDR3 bases are TGTGCCAGCAGTTTAGGGGGGCGATCCGGCTACACCTTC.

This clonotype was seen more than once but under ten times. The CDR3 here is CAITPGSGRDPTKETQYF. The CDR3 DNA follows: TGTGCCATCACCCCGGGGAGCGGGAGGGACCCAACTAAAGAGACCCAGTACTTC. The genes are TRBV10-3 and TRBJ2-5; 10 bases are a match to TRBD2. From germline, CDR1 is ENHRY and CDR2 SYGVKD. V trimming: 7 bases; J trimming: 3 bases; junction bases outside the gene matches: 17. The CDR3 runs 18 residues.

The sample holds many counts of this clonotype. The CDR3 protein is CATGAYTGGGGYTF. CDR3 sequence (DNA): TGTGCCACCGGGGCCTATACAGGGGGCGGTGGCTACACCTTC. The chain carries TRBV6-1 and TRBJ1-2; the match to TRBD1 covers 9 bases. V was clipped by 10 bases and J by 7 bases; unmatched bases: 13. This CDR3 spans 14 amino acids. CDR1 MNHNS and CDR2 SASEGT come from the germline V gene.

The chain carries TRBV27 and TRBJ2-2; 9 nucleotides align to TRBD1. CDR1 is MNHEY and CDR2 is SMNVEV in the germline V gene (reference sequence). The CDR3 is made up of 16 amino acids. V lost 7 bases, J lost 13 bases, and 19 bases stayed unmatched. The CDR3 coding sequence is TGTGCCAGCAATACTTTTGGGACAGGGATCACCGAGACGCTGTTTTTT. Translation: CASNTFGTGITETLFF.

There are many counts of this clonotype. The CDR3 nucleotides are TGCGCCAGCAGCCAACAGGGAGGTGAGCAGTTCTTC. Its translation: CASSQQGGEQFF. V is TRBV5-1 and J is TRBJ2-1; possibly TRBD1 or TRBD2 for D (6 bases each). This CDR3 is 12 amino acids long. The germline gives CDR1 SGHRS, CDR2 YFSETQ. Trimming stripped 4 bases from V and 9 bases from J, with 11 bases between.

The CDR3 here is CAGRAGGDQETQYF. The CDR3, as DNA: TGTGCGGGCCGCGCGGGCGGTGACCAAGAGACCCAGTACTTC. The V call is TRBV27, the J call TRBJ2-5, with D possibly matching TRBD2 (5 bases). The germline V gene encodes CDR1 MNHEY and CDR2 SMNVEV (reference sequence). There are 14 residues in the CDR3.

A word on this clonotype: At one end, the junction sequence differs from germline, possibly due to a read error. The chain combines TRBV6-5 with TRBJ2-4; tentative D call: TRBD2 (7 bases). CDR3 length: 16 residues. Per the germline V gene, CDR1 is MNHEY and CDR2 is SVGAGI. In DNA form, the CDR3 reads TGTGCCAGCAGTTATTACGGGACTAACTATGGGGACATGCAGTACTTC. This encodes CASSYYGTNYGDMQYF.